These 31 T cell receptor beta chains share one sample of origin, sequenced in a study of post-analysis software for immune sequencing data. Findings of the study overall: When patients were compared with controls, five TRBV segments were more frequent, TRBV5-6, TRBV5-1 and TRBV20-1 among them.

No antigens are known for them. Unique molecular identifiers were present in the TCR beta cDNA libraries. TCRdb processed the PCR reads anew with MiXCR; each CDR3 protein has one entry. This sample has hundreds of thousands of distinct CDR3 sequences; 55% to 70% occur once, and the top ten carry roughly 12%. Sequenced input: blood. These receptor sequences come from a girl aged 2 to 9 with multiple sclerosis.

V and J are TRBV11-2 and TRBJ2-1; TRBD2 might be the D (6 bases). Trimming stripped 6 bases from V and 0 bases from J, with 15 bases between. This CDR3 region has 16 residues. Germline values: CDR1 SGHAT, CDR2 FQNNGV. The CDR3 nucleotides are TGTGCCAGCAGAACAATCCGGGGGAGCTCCTACAATGAGCAGTTCTTC. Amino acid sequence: CASRTIRGSSYNEQFF.

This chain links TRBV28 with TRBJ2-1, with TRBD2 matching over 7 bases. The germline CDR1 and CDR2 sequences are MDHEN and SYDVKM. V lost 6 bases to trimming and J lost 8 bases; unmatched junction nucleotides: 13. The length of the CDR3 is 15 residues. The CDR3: CASSYPYGGGDEQFF. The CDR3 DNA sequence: TGTGCCAGCAGCTACCCATATGGGGGGGGGGATGAGCAGTTCTTC. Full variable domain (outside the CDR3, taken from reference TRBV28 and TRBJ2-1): DVKVTQSSRYLVKRTGEKVFLECVQDMDHENMFWYRQDPGLGLRLIYFSYDVKMKEKGDIPEGYSVSREKKERFSLILESASTNQTSMYLCASSYPYGGGDEQFFGPGTRLTVL.

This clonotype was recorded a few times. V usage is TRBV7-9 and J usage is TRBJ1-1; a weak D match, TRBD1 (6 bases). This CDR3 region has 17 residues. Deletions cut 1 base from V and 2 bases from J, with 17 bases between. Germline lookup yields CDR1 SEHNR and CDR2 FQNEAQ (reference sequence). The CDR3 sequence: CASSLVSQGMINTEAFF. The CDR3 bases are TGTGCCAGCAGCTTAGTTAGCCAGGGGATGATTAACACTGAAGCTTTCTTT.

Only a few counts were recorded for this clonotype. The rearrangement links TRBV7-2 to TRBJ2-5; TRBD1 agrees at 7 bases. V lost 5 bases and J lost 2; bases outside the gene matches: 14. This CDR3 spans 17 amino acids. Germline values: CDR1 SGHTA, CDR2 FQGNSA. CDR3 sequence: CASSPGLGDRYQETQYF. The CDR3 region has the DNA TGTGCCAGCAGCCCGGGGTTGGGGGACAGATATCAAGAGACCCAGTACTTC.

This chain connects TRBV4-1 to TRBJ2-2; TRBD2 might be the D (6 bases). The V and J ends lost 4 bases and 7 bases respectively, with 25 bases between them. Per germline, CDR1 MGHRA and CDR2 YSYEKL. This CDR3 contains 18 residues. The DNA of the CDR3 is TGCGCCAGCAGCCGAATTCACGGGGGTCGGGGAAGTGACGGGGAGCTGTTTTTT. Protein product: CASSRIHGGRGSDGELFF.

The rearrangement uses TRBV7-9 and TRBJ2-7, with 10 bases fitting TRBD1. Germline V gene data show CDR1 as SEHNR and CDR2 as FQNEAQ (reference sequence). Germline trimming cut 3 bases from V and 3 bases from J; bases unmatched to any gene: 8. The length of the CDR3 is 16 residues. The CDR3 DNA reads TGTGCCAGCAGCTTTTCCGGGACAGGGGTGTTCTACGAGCAGTACTTC. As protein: CASSFSGTGVFYEQYF.

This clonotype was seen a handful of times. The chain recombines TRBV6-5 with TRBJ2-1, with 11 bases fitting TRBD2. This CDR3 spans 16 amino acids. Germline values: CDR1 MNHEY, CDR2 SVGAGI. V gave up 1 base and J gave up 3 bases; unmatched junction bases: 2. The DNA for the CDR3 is TGTGCCAGCAGTTACTTAACTAGCGGGAGCTACAATGAGCAGTTCTTC. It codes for CASSYLTSGSYNEQFF.

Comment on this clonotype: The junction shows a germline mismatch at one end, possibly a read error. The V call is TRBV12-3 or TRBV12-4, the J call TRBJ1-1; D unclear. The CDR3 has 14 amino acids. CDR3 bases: TGCGCCAGCAGTCAAACAGACCGTGACACTGAAGCTTTCTTT. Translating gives CASSQTDRDTEAFF.

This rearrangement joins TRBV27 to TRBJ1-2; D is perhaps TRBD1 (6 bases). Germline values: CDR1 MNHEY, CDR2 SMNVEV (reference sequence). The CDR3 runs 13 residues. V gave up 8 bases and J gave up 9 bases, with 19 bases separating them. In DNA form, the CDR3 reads TGTGCCAGCGGCTCCGGGACACGGTGGAGCTACACCTTC. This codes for CASGSGTRWSYTF.

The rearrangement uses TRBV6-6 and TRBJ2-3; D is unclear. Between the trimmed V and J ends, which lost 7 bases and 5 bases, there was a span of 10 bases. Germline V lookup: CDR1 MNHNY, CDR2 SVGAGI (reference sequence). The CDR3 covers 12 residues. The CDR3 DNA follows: TGTGCCAGCACCGAAGTCGGAGATACGCAGTATTTT. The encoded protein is CASTEVGDTQYF.

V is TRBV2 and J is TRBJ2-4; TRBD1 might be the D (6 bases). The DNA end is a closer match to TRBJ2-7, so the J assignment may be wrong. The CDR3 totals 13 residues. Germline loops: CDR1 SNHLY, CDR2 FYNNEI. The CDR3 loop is CASGDTSTYEQYF. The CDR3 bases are TGTGCCAGCGGGGACACGTCAACCTACGAGCAGTACTTC.

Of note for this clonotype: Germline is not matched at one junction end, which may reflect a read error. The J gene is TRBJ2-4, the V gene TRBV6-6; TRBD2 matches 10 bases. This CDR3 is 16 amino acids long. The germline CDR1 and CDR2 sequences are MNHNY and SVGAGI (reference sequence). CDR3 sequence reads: CASSYVSGGAKNIQYF. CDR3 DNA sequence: TGTGCCAGTAGTTACGTTAGCGGGGGGGCCAAAAACATTCAGTACTTC.

The CDR3 DNA is TGTGCCAGCATGTGGACAGGGGGAGTGGAGCAGTACTTC. It encodes CASMWTGGVEQYF. The V and J genes are TRBV6-2 or TRBV6-3 and TRBJ2-5; 10 bases agree with TRBD1. CDR1 MNHEY and CDR2 SVGEGT come from the germline V gene. The ends lost 7 bases at V and 11 bases at J; junction bases unmatched: 10. There are 13 residues in the CDR3.

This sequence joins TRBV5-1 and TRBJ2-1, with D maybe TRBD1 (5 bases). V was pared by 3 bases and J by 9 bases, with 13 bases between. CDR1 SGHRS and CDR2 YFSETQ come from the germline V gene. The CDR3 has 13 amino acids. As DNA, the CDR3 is TGCGCCAGCAGCTCCCTTCTAGGGGTTGAGCAGTTCTTC. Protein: CASSSLLGVEQFF.

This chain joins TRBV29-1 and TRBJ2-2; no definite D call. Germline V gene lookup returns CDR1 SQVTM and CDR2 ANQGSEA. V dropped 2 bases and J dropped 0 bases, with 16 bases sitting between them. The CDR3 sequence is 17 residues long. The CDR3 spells CSVELATDGANTGELFF. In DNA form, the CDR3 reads TGCAGCGTTGAATTGGCAACAGACGGCGCGAACACCGGGGAGCTGTTTTTT.

The CDR3 DNA reads as TGTGCCAGCAGTCAGGGACTAGCGGGGGGGTCGATTGGGCATGAGCAGTTCTTC. Its translation: CASSQGLAGGSIGHEQFF. This chain joins TRBV7-2 and TRBJ2-1; TRBD2 aligns across 16 bases. Germline V gene lookup returns CDR1 SGHTA and CDR2 FQGNSA. V lost 6 bases to trimming and J lost 8 bases; unmatched junction nucleotides: 13. The CDR3 spans 18 residues.

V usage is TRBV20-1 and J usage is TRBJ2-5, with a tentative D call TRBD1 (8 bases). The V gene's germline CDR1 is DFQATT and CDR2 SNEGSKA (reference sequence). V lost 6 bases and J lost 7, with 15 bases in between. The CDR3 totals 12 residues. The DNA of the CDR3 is TGCAGTGCCGACAGGGGAGGGGGGACCCAGTACTTC. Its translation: CSADRGGGTQYF.

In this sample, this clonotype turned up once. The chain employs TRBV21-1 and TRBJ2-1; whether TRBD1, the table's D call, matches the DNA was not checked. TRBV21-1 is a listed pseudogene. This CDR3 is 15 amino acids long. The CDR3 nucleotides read TGTGCCAGCTGGGGACAGGAGAGCTCCTACAATGAGCAGTTCTTC. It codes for CASWGQESSYNEQFF.

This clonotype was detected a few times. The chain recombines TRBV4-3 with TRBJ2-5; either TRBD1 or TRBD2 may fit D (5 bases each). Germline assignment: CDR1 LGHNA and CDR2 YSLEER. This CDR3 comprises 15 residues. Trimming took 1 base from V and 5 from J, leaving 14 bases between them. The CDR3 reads CASSQVRDWGETQYF. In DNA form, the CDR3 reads TGCGCCAGCAGCCAAGTTAGAGACTGGGGGGAGACCCAGTACTTC.

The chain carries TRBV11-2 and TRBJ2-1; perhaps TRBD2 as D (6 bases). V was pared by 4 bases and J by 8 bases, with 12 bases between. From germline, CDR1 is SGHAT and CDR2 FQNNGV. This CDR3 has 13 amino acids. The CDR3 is CASSSRLVYEQFF. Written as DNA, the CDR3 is TGTGCCAGCAGCTCCAGACTAGTGTATGAGCAGTTCTTC. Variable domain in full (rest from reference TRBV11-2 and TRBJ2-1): EAGVAQSPRYKIIEKRQSVAFWCNPISGHATLYWYQQILGQGPKLLIQFQNNGVVDDSQLPKDRFSAERLKGVDSTLKIQPAKLEDSAVYLCASSSRLVYEQFFGPGTRLTVL.

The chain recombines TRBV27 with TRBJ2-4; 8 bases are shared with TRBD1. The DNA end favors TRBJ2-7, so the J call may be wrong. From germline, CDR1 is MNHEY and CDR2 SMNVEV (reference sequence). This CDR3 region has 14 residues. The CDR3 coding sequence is TGTGCCAGCAGTTTGACACAGGGGGTAGACGAGCAGTACTTC. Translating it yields CASSLTQGVDEQYF.

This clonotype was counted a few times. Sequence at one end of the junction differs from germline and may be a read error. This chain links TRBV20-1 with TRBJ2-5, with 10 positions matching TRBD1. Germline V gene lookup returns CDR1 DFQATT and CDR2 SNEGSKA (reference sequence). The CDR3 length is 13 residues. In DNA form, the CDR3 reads TGCAGTGCCCTAGACAGGGGGCTGGAGACCCGGTACTTC. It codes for CSALDRGLETRYF.

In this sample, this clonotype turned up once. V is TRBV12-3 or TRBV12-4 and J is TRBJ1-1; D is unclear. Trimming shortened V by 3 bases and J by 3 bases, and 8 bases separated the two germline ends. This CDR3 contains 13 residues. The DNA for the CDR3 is TGTGCCAGCAGTTTTTGGGGATACACTGAAGCTTTCTTT. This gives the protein CASSFWGYTEAFF.

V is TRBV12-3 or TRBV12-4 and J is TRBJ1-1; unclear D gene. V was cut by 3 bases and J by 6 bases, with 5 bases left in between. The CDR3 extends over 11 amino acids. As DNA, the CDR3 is TGTGCCAGCAGTTTTCTAGCTGAAGCTTTCTTT. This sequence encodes CASSFLAEAFF.

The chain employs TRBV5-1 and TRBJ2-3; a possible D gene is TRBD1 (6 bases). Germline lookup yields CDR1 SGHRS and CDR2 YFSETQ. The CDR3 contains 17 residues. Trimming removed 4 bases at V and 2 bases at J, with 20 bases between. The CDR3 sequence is CASSKDPPGQITDTQYF. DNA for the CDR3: TGCGCCAGCAGCAAAGATCCTCCGGGACAAATCACAGATACGCAGTATTTT.

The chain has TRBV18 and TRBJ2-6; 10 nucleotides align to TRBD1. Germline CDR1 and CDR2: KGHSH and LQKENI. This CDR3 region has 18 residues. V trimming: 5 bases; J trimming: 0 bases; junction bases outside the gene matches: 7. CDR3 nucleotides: TGTGCCAGCTCAACGACAGGGGGCCGAAGCTCTGGGGCCAACGTCCTGACTTTC. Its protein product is CASSTTGGRSSGANVLTF.

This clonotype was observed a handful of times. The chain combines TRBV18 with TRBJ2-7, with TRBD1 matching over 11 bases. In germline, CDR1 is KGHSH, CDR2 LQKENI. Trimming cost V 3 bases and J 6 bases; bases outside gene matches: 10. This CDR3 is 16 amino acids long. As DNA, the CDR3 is TGTGCCAGCTCACCGAGGGACAGGGGGGAGGTGGCCGAGCAGTACTTC. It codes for CASSPRDRGEVAEQYF.

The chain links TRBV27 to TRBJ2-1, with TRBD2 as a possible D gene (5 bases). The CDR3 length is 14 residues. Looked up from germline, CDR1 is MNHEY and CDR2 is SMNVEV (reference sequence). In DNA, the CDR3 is TGTGCTAGCGCGGTCCTTAGCTCCTACAATGAGCAGTTCTTC. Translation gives CASAVLSSYNEQFF.

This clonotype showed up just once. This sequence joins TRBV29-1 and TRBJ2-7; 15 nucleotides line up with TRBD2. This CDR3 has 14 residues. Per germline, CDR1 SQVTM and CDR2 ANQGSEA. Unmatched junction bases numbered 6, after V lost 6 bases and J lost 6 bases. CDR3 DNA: TGCAGCGTGACGGGACTAGCGGGAGGCGGCGAGCAGTACTTC. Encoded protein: CSVTGLAGGGEQYF.

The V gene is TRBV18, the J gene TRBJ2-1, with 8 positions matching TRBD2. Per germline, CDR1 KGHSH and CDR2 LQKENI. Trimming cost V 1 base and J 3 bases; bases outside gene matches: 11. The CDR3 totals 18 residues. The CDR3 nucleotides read TGTGCCAGCTCACCACTTAGCGGGAAATTAACGCTCTACAATGAGCAGTTCTTC. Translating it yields CASSPLSGKLTLYNEQFF.

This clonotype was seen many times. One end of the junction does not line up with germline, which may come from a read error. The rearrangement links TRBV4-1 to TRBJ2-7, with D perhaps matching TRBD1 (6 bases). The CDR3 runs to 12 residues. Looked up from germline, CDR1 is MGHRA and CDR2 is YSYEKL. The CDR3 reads CASSQDSYEQYF. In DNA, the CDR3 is TGTGCCAGCAGTCAGGACAGCTACGAGCAGTACTTC.